A selection of T cell receptor beta chains follows, all from one sample in a study of T cells in Graves' hyperthyroidism and ophthalmopathy. Each CDR3 protein is one row after TCRdb ran MiXCR on the multiplex PCR reads. The table has some 800,000 distinct CDR3 sequences, around 38% seen once; the top ten hold about 9%. Input material: blood. These receptors were taken from a man aged 18-30 years with Graves' hyperthyroidism. CDR3s include the opening cysteine and the closing phenylalanine or tryptophan. D genes are given only for firm matches. Not all rows give a size; the values are once, few, many and, for expanded clones, a class.

J: TRBJ1-2; D: TRBD1; size: NA; V: TRBV25-1; CDR3: CASRGQGAKGHTF; DNA: TGTGCCAGCCGAGGACAGGGGGCAAAAGGGCACACCTTC
J: TRBJ1-5; D: NA; size: NA; V: TRBV20-1; CDR3: CSARGHRVDSQPQHF; DNA: TGCAGTGCTAGGGGCCACAGGGTCGATAGTCAGCCCCAGCATTTT
J: TRBJ1-4; D: NA; size: few; V: TRBV6-1; CDR3: CASSYSGVQTNEKLFF; DNA: TGTGCCAGCAGTTACTCGGGAGTACAGACTAATGAAAAACTGTTTTTT
J: TRBJ2-6; D: TRBD1; size: once; V: TRBV10-3; CDR3: CAASGQGRSGANVLTF; DNA: TGTGCCGCCTCGGGACAGGGCCGATCTGGGGCCAACGTCCTGACTTTC
J: TRBJ1-2; D: NA; size: few; V: TRBV5-4; CDR3: CATPGSYGYTF; DNA: TGTGCCACCCCAGGGAGCTATGGCTACACCTTC
J: TRBJ1-3; D: NA; size: many; V: TRBV7-9; CDR3: CASSSTTGNTIYF; DNA: TGTGCCAGCAGCTCCACTACTGGAAACACCATATATTTT
J: TRBJ1-6; D: TRBD1; size: many; V: TRBV7-9; CDR3: CASSLGTGGANYSPLHF; DNA: TGTGCCAGCAGCCTGGGGACAGGGGGCGCGAACTATTCACCCCTCCACTTT
J: TRBJ2-7; D: TRBD1; size: NA; V: TRBV7-6; CDR3: CVSSPRQGEQYF; DNA: TGTGTCAGCAGCCCAAGACAGGGCGAGCAGTACTTC
J: TRBJ1-3; D: NA; size: NA; V: TRBV12-3/TRBV12-4; CDR3: CASSLGRSGNTIYF; DNA: TGTGCCAGCAGTTTAGGCCGCTCTGGAAACACCATATATTTT
J: TRBJ2-7; D: NA; size: NA; V: TRBV2; CDR3: CASSDPGSSYEQYF; DNA: TGTGCCAGCAGTGACCCTGGCAGCTCCTACGAGCAGTACTTC
J: TRBJ2-7; D: TRBD2; size: NA; V: TRBV30; CDR3: CAWRDSGRSYEQYF; DNA: TGTGCCTGGAGGGACAGCGGGAGATCCTACGAGCAGTACTTC
J: TRBJ1-1; D: TRBD1; size: many; V: TRBV20-1; CDR3: CSAEGQTNTEAFF; DNA: TGCAGTGCGGAGGGACAGACGAACACTGAAGCTTTCTTT
J: TRBJ2-7; D: NA; size: few; V: TRBV19; CDR3: CASSPRKSALTYF; DNA: TGTGCCAGTAGTCCCCGTAAATCGGCTTTAACTTACTTC
J: TRBJ2-7; D: NA; size: NA; V: TRBV7-2; CDR3: CASSFSGFGDEQHF; DNA: TGTGCCAGCAGCTTCAGCGGATTCGGGGACGAGCAGCACTTC
J: TRBJ2-2; D: TRBD1; size: few; V: TRBV5-6; CDR3: CASSLLTGGGTGELFF; DNA: TGTGCCAGCAGCTTACTGACAGGGGGCGGCACCGGGGAGCTGTTTTTT
J: TRBJ1-1; D: NA; size: NA; V: TRBV19; CDR3: CASKQNTEAFF; DNA: TGTGCCAGTAAGCAGAACACTGAAGCTTTCTTT
J: TRBJ1-4; D: NA; size: NA; V: TRBV7-6; CDR3: CASSFRTATNEKLFF; DNA: TGTGCCAGCAGCTTCCGGACAGCAACTAATGAAAAACTGTTTTTT
J: TRBJ2-2; D: NA; size: many; V: TRBV7-7; CDR3: CASSLRITGELFF; DNA: TGTGCTAGCAGCTTACGCATTACCGGGGAGCTGTTTTTT
J: TRBJ2-2; D: TRBD2; size: NA; V: TRBV2; CDR3: CASSETLALNTGELFF; DNA: TGTGCCAGCAGTGAGACACTAGCGCTGAACACCGGGGAGCTGTTTTTT
J: TRBJ1-5; D: TRBD1; size: NA; V: TRBV10-3; CDR3: CAIQRDRDQPQHF; DNA: TGTGCCATCCAACGGGACAGGGATCAGCCCCAGCATTTT
J: TRBJ1-1; D: NA; size: many; V: TRBV20-1; CDR3: CSARPGPMDTEAFF; DNA: TGCAGTGCTAGACCAGGGCCTATGGACACTGAAGCTTTCTTT
J: TRBJ1-6; D: NA; size: NA; V: TRBV28; CDR3: CASRPHGELLGNSPLHF; DNA: TGTGCCAGCAGGCCCCATGGGGAATTACTGGGTAATTCACCCCTCCACTTT
J: TRBJ1-2; D: NA; size: NA; V: TRBV29-1; CDR3: CRASARGPDYTF; DNA: TGCCGCGCATCGGCCAGGGGCCCGGACTACACCTTC
J: TRBJ1-6; D: NA; size: NA; V: TRBV9; CDR3: CASSQVQDNNSPLHF; DNA: TGTGCCAGCAGCCAAGTTCAGGACAATAATTCACCCCTCCACTTT
J: TRBJ1-3; D: NA; size: many; V: TRBV2; CDR3: CASSAQNTIYF; DNA: TGTGCCAGCAGTGCCCAGAACACCATATATTTT
J: TRBJ2-7; D: NA; size: once; V: TRBV4-3; CDR3: CASSQHLDFSYEQYF; DNA: TGCGCCAGCAGCCAGCATCTGGACTTCTCCTACGAGCAGTACTTC
J: TRBJ1-2; D: NA; size: many; V: TRBV25-1; CDR3: CASSHTIYYGYTF; DNA: TGTGCCAGCAGTCATACAATATACTATGGCTACACCTTC
J: TRBJ1-2; D: NA; size: few; V: TRBV19; CDR3: CASRHGGYTF; DNA: TGTGCCAGTAGGCACGGCGGCTACACCTTC
J: TRBJ1-2; D: NA; size: NA; V: TRBV5-1; CDR3: CASSLEGHRNYGYTF; DNA: TGCGCCAGCAGCTTGGAAGGGCACCGGAACTATGGCTACACCTTC
J: TRBJ2-7; D: NA; size: few; V: TRBV4-1; CDR3: CASSQEGALSYEQYF; DNA: TGCGCCAGCAGCCAAGAGGGCGCTCTTTCCTACGAGCAGTACTTC
J: TRBJ2-7; D: TRBD2; size: many; V: TRBV7-6; CDR3: CASGEGDYYEQYF; DNA: TGTGCCAGCGGGGAAGGGGACTACTACGAGCAGTACTTC
J: TRBJ2-5; D: TRBD1; size: many; V: TRBV7-3; CDR3: CASSPGTGGQETQYF; DNA: TGTGCCAGCAGTCCAGGGACAGGGGGGCAAGAGACCCAGTACTTC
J: TRBJ2-2; D: TRBD2; size: NA; V: TRBV7-2; CDR3: CASSFLAGNTGELFF; DNA: TGTGCCAGCAGCTTCCTAGCGGGGAACACCGGGGAGCTGTTTTTT
J: TRBJ2-7; D: NA; size: NA; V: TRBV19; CDR3: CASSTGPGLGEQYF; DNA: TGTGCCAGTAGTACGGGACCGGGACTTGGCGAGCAGTACTTC
J: TRBJ2-7; D: NA; size: many; V: TRBV2; CDR3: CASSRDPSYEQYF; DNA: TGTGCCAGCAGCCGGGACCCCTCCTACGAGCAGTACTTC
J: TRBJ2-7; D: NA; size: many; V: TRBV20-1; CDR3: CSARDRGFYEQYF; DNA: TGCAGTGCTAGAGACAGGGGCTTCTACGAGCAGTACTTC
J: TRBJ2-6; D: NA; size: once; V: TRBV19; CDR3: CASATGRGPDSGANVLTF; DNA: TGTGCCAGTGCAACAGGGAGGGGGCCTGACTCTGGGGCCAACGTCCTGACTTTC
J: TRBJ1-6; D: TRBD1; size: NA; V: TRBV6-5; CDR3: CASSPPTGGTGDSPLHF; DNA: TGTGCCAGCAGTCCTCCGACAGGGGGGACGGGGGATTCACCCCTCCACTTT
J: TRBJ1-4; D: NA; size: NA; V: TRBV7-6; CDR3: CASRRPGHPPETQGEKLFF; DNA: TGTGCCAGCAGGAGACCGGGACATCCCCCAGAGACCCAGGGGGAAAAACTGTTTTTT